The clone carrying this T cell receptor beta chain showed up just a few times. This sample is part of a study of molecular identifiers for immune sequencing clone quantification. CDR1 is LNHDA and CDR2 is SQIVND in the germline V gene (reference sequence). The length of the CDR3 is 14 residues. V shed 3 bases and J 0 bases; nucleotides not matched to a gene: 2. TCRdb re-called the PCR reads through MiXCR, storing one row per CDR3 protein. Of about 630,000 distinct CDR3 sequences in the sample, around 25% were seen once. This rearrangement joins TRBV19 to TRBJ2-7; 7 bases line up with TRBD1. Input material: naive CD8+ T cells from blood, with Jurkat cell RNA spiked in. This sample's subset: FACS-sorted CD8+CD4-CCR7+CD45RA+ naive T cells. This TCR came from a human donor in good health. Some libraries in this study had Jurkat cell RNA spiked in. The CDR3: CASSMGQSSYEQYF. The CDR3 region has the DNA TGTGCCAGTAGTATGGGACAGAGCTCCTACGAGCAGTACTTC.